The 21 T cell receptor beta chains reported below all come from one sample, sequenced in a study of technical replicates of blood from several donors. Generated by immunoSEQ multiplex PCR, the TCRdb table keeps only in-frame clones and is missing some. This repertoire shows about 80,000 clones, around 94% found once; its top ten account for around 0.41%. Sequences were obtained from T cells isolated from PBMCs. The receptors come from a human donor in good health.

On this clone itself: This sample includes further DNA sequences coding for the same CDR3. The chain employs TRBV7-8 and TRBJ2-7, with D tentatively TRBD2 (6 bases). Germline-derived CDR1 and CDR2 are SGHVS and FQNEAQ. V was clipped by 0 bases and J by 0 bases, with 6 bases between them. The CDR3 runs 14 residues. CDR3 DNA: TGTGCCAGCAGCTTAGCTAGCGGCTCCTACGAGCAGTACTTC. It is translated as CASSLASGSYEQYF.

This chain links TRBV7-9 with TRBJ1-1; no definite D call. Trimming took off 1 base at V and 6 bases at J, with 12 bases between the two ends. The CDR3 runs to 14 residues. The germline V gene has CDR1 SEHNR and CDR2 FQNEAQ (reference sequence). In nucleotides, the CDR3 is TGTGCCAGCAGCTTAGGTTGGGGAGTCGCTGAAGCTTTCTTT. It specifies CASSLGWGVAEAFF.

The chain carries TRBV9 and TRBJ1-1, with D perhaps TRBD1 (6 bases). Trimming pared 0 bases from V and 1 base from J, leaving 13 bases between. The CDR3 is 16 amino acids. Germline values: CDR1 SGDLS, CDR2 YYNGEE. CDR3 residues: CASSVAAGVTNTEAFF. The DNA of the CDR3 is TGTGCCAGCAGCGTAGCGGCAGGGGTCACGAACACTGAAGCTTTCTTT.

CDR3 sequence reads: CASSPRGQPQHF. CDR3 nucleotides: TGTGCCAGCAGCCCACGAGGGCAGCCCCAGCATTTT. This chain uses TRBV7-6 with TRBJ1-5; no reliable D call. Germline CDR1 SGHVS, CDR2 FNYEAQ. The CDR3 contains 12 residues. Between the trimmed V and J ends, which lost 5 bases and 7 bases, there was a span of 9 bases.

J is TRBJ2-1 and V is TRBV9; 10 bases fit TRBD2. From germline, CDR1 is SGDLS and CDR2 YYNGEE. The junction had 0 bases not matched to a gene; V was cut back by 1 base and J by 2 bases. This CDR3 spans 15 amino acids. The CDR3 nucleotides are TGTGCCAGCAGCGTAAGCGGGAGGGCCTACAATGAGCAGTTCTTC. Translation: CASSVSGRAYNEQFF.

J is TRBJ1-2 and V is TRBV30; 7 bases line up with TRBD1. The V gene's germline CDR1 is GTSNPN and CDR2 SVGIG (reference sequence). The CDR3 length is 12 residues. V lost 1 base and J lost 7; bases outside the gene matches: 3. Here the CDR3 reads CAWSGQGSGYTF. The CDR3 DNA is TGTGCCTGGAGTGGACAGGGAAGTGGCTACACCTTC.

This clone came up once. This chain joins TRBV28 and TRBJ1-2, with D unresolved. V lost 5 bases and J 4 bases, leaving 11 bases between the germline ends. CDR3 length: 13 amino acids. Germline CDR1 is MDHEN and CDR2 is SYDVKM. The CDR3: CASSLAGFYGYTF. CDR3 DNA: TGTGCCAGCAGTCTGGCGGGGTTCTATGGCTACACCTTC.

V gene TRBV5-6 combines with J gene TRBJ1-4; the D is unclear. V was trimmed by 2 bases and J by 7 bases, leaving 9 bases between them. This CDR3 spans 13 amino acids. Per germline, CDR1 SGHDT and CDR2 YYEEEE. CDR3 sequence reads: CASSFGGPEKLFF. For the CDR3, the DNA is TGTGCCAGCAGCTTCGGAGGGCCTGAAAAACTGTTTTTT. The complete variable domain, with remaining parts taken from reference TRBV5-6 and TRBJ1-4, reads DAGVTQSPTHLIKTRGQQVTLRCSPKSGHDTVSWYQQALGQGPQFIFQYYEEEERQRGNFPDRFSGHQFPNYSSELNVNALLLGDSALYLCASSFGGPEKLFFGSGTQLSVL.

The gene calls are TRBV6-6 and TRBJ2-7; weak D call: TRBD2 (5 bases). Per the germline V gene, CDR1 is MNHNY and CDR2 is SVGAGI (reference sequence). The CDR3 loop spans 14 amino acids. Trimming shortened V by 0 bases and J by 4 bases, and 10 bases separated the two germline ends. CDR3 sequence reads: CASSYSGDTYEQYF. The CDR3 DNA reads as TGTGCCAGCAGTTACTCCGGGGATACGTACGAGCAGTACTTC.

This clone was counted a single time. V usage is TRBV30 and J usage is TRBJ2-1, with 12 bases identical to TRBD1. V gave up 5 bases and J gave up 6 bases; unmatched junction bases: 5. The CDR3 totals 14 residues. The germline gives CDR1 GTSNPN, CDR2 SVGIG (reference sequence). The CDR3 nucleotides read TGTGCCTGGGGGGGACAGGGGGCCGGCAATGAGCAGTTCTTC. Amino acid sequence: CAWGGQGAGNEQFF. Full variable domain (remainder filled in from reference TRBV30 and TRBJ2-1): SQTIHQWPATLVQPVGSPLSLECTVEGTSNPNLYWYRQAAGRGLQLLFYSVGIGQISSEVPQNLSASRPQDRQFILSSKKLLLSDSGFYLCAWGGQGAGNEQFFGPGTRLTVL.

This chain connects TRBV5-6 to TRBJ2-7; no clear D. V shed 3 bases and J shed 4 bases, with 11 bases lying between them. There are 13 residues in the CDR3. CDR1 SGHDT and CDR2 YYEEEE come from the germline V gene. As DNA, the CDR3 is TGTGCCAGCAGCTACTTAGCCGTATACGAGCAGTACTTC. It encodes CASSYLAVYEQYF.

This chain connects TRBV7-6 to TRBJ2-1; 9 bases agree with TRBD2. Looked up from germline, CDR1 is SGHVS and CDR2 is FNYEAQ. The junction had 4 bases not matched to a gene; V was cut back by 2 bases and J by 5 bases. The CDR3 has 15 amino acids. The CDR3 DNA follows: TGTGCCAGCAGCTTAATGACTAGCGGAAACAATGAGCAGTTCTTC. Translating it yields CASSLMTSGNNEQFF.

CDR3 loop: CASRPDGTGSNEKLFF. CDR3 coding DNA: TGTGCCAGCAGACCCGATGGTACAGGGTCTAATGAAAAACTGTTTTTT. The chain combines TRBV2 with TRBJ1-4, with D possibly being TRBD1 (6 bases). The CDR3 is made up of 16 amino acids. Germline V lookup: CDR1 SNHLY, CDR2 FYNNEI. The V end was cut by 6 bases, the J end by 3 bases, with 17 bases between.

The DNA of the CDR3 is TGCGCCAGCAGCCAAGACGCAGCGGAGTGGTCCCCAGATACGCAGTATTTT. This encodes CASSQDAAEWSPDTQYF. The chain couples TRBV4-1 to TRBJ2-3; weak D call: TRBD2 (5 bases). V dropped 0 bases and J dropped 4 bases, with 17 bases sitting between them. Per the germline V gene, CDR1 is MGHRA and CDR2 is YSYEKL. The CDR3 length is 17 residues.

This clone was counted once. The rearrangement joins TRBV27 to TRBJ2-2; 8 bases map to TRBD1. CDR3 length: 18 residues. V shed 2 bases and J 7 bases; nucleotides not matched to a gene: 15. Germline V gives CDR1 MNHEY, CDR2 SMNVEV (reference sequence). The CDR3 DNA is TGTGCCAGCAGTTTAGACTCGTCCGACAGGGGCCCCAACGGGGAGCTGTTTTTT. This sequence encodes CASSLDSSDRGPNGELFF.

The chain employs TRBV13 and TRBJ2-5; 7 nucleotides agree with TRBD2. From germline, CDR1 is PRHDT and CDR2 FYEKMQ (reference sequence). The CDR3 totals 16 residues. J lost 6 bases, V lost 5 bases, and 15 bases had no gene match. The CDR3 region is CASSPPRSGAGKTQYF. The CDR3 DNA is TGTGCCAGCAGCCCCCCCCGGAGCGGGGCGGGTAAGACCCAGTACTTC.

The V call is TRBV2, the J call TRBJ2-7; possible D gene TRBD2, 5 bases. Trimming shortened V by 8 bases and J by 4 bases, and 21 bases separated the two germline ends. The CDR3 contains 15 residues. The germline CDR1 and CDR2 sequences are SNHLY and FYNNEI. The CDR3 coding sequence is TGTGCCAGCGGAAAAGGACTTCCCAACCTATACGAGCAGTACTTC. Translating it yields CASGKGLPNLYEQYF.

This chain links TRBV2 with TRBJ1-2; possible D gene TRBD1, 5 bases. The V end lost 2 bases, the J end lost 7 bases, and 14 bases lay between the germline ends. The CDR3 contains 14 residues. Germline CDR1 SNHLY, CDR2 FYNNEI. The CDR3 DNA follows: TGTGCCAGCAGTGAAAGGACAAGCATTTCTGGCTACACCTTC. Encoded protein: CASSERTSISGYTF.

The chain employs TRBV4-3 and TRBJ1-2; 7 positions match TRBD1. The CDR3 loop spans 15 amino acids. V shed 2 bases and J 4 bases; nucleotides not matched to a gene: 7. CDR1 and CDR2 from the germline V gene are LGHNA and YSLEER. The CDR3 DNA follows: TGCGCCAGCAGCCAATATAAGACAGGGACCTATGGCTACACCTTC. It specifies CASSQYKTGTYGYTF.

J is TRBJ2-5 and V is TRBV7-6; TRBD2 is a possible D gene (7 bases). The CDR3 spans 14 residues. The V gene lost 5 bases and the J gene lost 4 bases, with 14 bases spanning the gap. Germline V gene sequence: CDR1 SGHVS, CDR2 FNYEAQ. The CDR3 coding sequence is TGTGCCAGCAGCCGTTTGGGGGGGCGAGAGACCCAGTACTTC. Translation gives CASSRLGGRETQYF.

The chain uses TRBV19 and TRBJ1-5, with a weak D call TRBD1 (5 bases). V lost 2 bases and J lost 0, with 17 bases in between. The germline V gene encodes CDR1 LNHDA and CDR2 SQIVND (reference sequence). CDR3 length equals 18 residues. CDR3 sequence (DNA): TGTGCCAGTAGTATACAACACGCGGGGGGTACTAGCAATCAGCCCCAGCATTTT. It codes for CASSIQHAGGTSNQPQHF.